This is a list of T cell receptor beta chains from one sample in a study of cytomegalovirus exposure and HLA in healthy donors. The assay was immunoSEQ multiplex PCR, and TCRdb's table has in-frame clones only and misses some. The table lists about 230,000 clones, approximately 82% of them singletons, with 0.55% to 0.7% in the top ten. Source material: PBMCs. Receptors were obtained from a woman aged 40 to 55 in good health and CMV-seronegative. Each CDR3 is given with its conserved first and last residue. A D gene is named only where the DNA matches it firmly. Some rows mark clone size as missing; the rest say once, few, many or name a class of expanded clone.

NA	TRBJ1-1	NA	TRBV16	TGTGCCAGCAGTCCCTTGGGGGGAGGTGAAGCTTTCTTT	CASSPLGGGEAFF
TRBD2	TRBJ2-3	NA	TRBV4-1	TGCGCCAGCAGCCAAGTGTCTAGCGGGGGGGCAAGAGATACGCAGTATTTT	CASSQVSSGGARDTQYF
NA	TRBJ1-6	few	TRBV18	TGTGCCAGCTCACCAGGGGGCGATTCACCCCTCCACTTT	CASSPGGDSPLHF
NA	TRBJ2-7	NA	TRBV5-6	TGTGCCAGCAGCACCGGGGGCTACGAGCAGTACTTC	CASSTGGYEQYF
NA	TRBJ2-7	NA	TRBV19	TGTGCCAGTAGTTTAGGGGGGCCCTCCTACGAGCAGTACTTC	CASSLGGPSYEQYF
NA	TRBJ2-2	NA	TRBV4-3	TGCGCCAGCAGCCAATCCCCGGGTTGGACCGGGGAGCTGTTTTTT	CASSQSPGWTGELFF
NA	TRBJ1-2	NA	TRBV5-4	TGTGCCAGCAGCACTTGGGAGGTCTATGGCTACACCTTC	CASSTWEVYGYTF
TRBD1	TRBJ2-7	NA	TRBV28	TGTGCCAGCAGTCTGAGTCCAGGGGGATACTCCTACGAGCAGTACTTC	CASSLSPGGYSYEQYF
NA	TRBJ1-6	NA	TRBV14	TGTGCCAGCAGCCAAACAGACTCCTATAATTCACCCCTCCACTTT	CASSQTDSYNSPLHF
TRBD1	TRBJ1-5	few	TRBV7-3	TGTGCCAGCAGCTTGAACGGACAGGGGAGTCAGCCCCAGCATTTT	CASSLNGQGSQPQHF
TRBD1	TRBJ1-4	NA	TRBV6-5	TGTGCCACCCGCTCGGGACAGCTTAATGAAAAACTGTTTTTT	CATRSGQLNEKLFF
TRBD1	TRBJ2-4	NA	TRBV6-1	TGTGCCAGCAGCCCCACAGGGGACATTCAGTACTTC	CASSPTGDIQYF
TRBD1	TRBJ1-2	NA	TRBV30	TGTGCCTGGAGAACCCGACAGGGAGAGAACTATGGCTACACCTTC	CAWRTRQGENYGYTF
TRBD1	TRBJ1-6	NA	TRBV6-1	TGTGCCAGCAGGACAGGGACCAATTCACCCCTCCACTTT	CASRTGTNSPLHF
NA	TRBJ1-1	once	TRBV18	TGTGCCAGCTCACCAGGGGGCATGAACACTGAAGCTTTCTTT	CASSPGGMNTEAFF
TRBD1	TRBJ2-4	NA	TRBV18	TGTGCCAGCTCGTGGGACAGTGAAAACATTCAGTACTTC	CASSWDSENIQYF
TRBD1	TRBJ1-5	few	TRBV19	TGTGCCAGTAGCACCAGAGACAGGGGGAAAAGTCAGCCCCAGCATTTT	CASSTRDRGKSQPQHF
TRBD1	TRBJ1-5	once	TRBV15	TGTGCCACCAGCAGCTTAGATCGGACAGGGGGCAAGGGTCAGCCCCAGCATTTT	CATSSLDRTGGKGQPQHF
NA	TRBJ2-6	few	TRBV5-5	TGTGCCAGCAGCCTTCTTATGGGGGCCGCAGGGGCCAACGTCCTGACTTTC	CASSLLMGAAGANVLTF
NA	TRBJ1-1	NA	TRBV11-2	TGTGCCAGCAGCTTAAGGCAGGGAGGAGGGACTGAAGCTTTCTTT	CASSLRQGGGTEAFF
TRBD2	TRBJ2-1	NA	TRBV7-8	TGTGCCAGCAGGACTAGCGACGACAATGAGCAGTTCTTC	CASRTSDDNEQFF
TRBD1	TRBJ1-5	NA	TRBV6-1	TGTGCCAGCAGTGCTGACCGGGACAGGGGCCCCCTGTATAGCAATCAGCCCCAGCATTTT	CASSADRDRGPLYSNQPQHF
TRBD1	TRBJ2-5	NA	TRBV14	TGTGCCAGCAGCCAAGGACAGGGAGCAGGGGAGACCCAGTACTTC	CASSQGQGAGETQYF
NA	TRBJ1-2	NA	TRBV5-1	TGCGCCAGCAGCTTGGCGGCCGGGAATGGCTACACCTTC	CASSLAAGNGYTF
NA	TRBJ2-1	NA	TRBV7-9	TGTGCCAGCAGCTTAGAAAAGGGTCCGAGGGAGTTCTTC	CASSLEKGPREFF
NA	TRBJ1-2	few	TRBV4-1	TGCGCCAGCAGCCAAGCCCCACGTAGGGGTGGCTACACCTTC	CASSQAPRRGGYTF
NA	TRBJ1-6	NA	TRBV27	TGTGCCAGCAGTCTACAGGGCTATAATTCACCCCTCCACTTT	CASSLQGYNSPLHF
NA	TRBJ1-1	NA	TRBV27	TGTGCCAGCAGTTTCACAGAGATGAGCACTGAAGCTTTCTTT	CASSFTEMSTEAFF
TRBD1	TRBJ1-6	NA	TRBV27	TGTGCCAGCAGCGATGACAGGGCCTTTTATAATTCACCCCTCCACTTT	CASSDDRAFYNSPLHF
TRBD2	TRBJ2-3	NA	TRBV6-8	TGTGCCAGCACCTCGAGTGGGCGCGGGGGGGCCTGGGGGGCAGATACGCAGTATTTT	CASTSSGRGGAWGADTQYF
TRBD1	TRBJ1-5	NA	TRBV19	TGTGCCAGTAGTATTTCGACAGGGGGGGGTTATAGCAATCAGCCCCAGCATTTT	CASSISTGGGYSNQPQHF
NA	TRBJ1-5	NA	TRBV6-4	TGTGCCAGCAGCGCCGAGGCCGATCAGCCCCAGCATTTT	CASSAEADQPQHF
NA	TRBJ1-5	NA	TRBV18	TGTGCCAGCTCATCCGACAGAAATCAGCCCCAGCATTTT	CASSSDRNQPQHF
NA	TRBJ2-3	NA	TRBV5-1	TGCGCCAGCAGCTTGGCTCGAGCGGTGGGCACAGATACGCAGTATTTT	CASSLARAVGTDTQYF
TRBD1	TRBJ1-1	few	TRBV30	TGTGCCTGGAACGACAGGGGAGAAGCTTTCTTT	CAWNDRGEAFF
TRBD2	TRBJ2-3	NA	TRBV11-3	TGTGCCAGCAGCTTAGGGCTAGCCGGGGGAGGGGTTACGCAGTATTTT	CASSLGLAGGGVTQYF
NA	TRBJ2-7	NA	TRBV27	TGTGCCAGCAGTTTATTAGGCTGGTCGAGGGACTACGAGCAGTACTTC	CASSLLGWSRDYEQYF
TRBD1	TRBJ2-7	few	TRBV25-1	TGTGCCAGCAGTCGGACAGGGCTGAACGAGCAGTACTTC	CASSRTGLNEQYF
TRBD1	TRBJ2-7	once	TRBV2	TGTGCCAGCAGAGGGACAGGGGGCAGGTACGAGCAGTACTTC	CASRGTGGRYEQYF
NA	TRBJ1-5	NA	TRBV30	TGTGCCTGGAGTGTACACAGCGGGGTGGGCAATCAGCCCCAGCATTTT	CAWSVHSGVGNQPQHF
NA	TRBJ1-3	few	TRBV6-6	TGTGCCAGCAGTTACAGGAGCTCTGGAAACACCATATATTTT	CASSYRSSGNTIYF
NA	TRBJ1-1	NA	TRBV5-4	TGTGCCAGCAGCTTGGATGGGGGGAGGGCTTTCTTT	CASSLDGGRAFF
NA	TRBJ2-7	NA	TRBV30	TGTGCCTGGAGTAGGAGCTACGAGCAGTACTTC	CAWSRSYEQYF
TRBD2	TRBJ2-5	NA	TRBV2	TGTGCCAGCAGCTGGGGACTAGCGGGGGGCGGCAGGCAAGAGACCCAGTACTTC	CASSWGLAGGGRQETQYF